This TCR beta chain was recorded in a study of OX40 agonist ivuxolimab in advanced cancers. The assay was immunoSEQ multiplex PCR, and TCRdb's table has in-frame clones only and misses some. The data contain about 61,000 clones, over 80% of them singletons. The CDR3 length is 14 residues. With 1 base removed from V and 3 bases from J, the gap between germline ends came to 10 bases. Germline V CDR1 and CDR2: LNHDA, SQIVND (reference sequence). The chain couples TRBV19 to TRBJ2-7; D unresolved. The TCR originated in an adult with an advanced solid tumor such as melanoma, head and neck, liver or kidney cancer. The material sequenced was CD4+ or CD8+ T cells sorted from blood, taken in a trial of the OX40 agonist ivuxolimab. The CDR3 here is CASSIGSVIYEQYF. The CDR3 DNA reads TGTGCCAGTAGTATAGGATCGGTGATCTACGAGCAGTACTTC.